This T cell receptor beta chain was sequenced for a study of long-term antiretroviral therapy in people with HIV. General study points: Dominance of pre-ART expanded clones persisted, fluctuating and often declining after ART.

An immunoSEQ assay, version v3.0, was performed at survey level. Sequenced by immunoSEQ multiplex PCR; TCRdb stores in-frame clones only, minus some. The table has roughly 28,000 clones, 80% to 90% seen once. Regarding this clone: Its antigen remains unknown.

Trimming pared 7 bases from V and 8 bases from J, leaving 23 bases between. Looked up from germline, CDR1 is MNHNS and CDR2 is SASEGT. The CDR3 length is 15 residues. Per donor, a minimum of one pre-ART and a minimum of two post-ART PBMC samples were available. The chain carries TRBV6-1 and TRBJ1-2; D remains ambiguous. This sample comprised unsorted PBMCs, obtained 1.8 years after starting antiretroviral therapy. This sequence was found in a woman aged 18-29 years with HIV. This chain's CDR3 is CASTTVARIVEGYTF. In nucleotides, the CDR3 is TGTGCCAGCACCACGGTAGCTAGGATAGTAGAGGGCTACACCTTC.